Shown below are 21 T cell receptor beta chains from a single sample sequenced in a study of T-cell reconstitution after alpha-beta-depleted transplantation in children. A library of TCRbeta sequences, prepared with unique molecular identifiers, was generated. TCRdb analysed the PCR reads with MiXCR anew, one entry per CDR3 protein. This sample has about 610,000 distinct CDR3 sequences, with around 27% found just once. Material: PBMCs, obtained before TCRalphabeta/CD19-depleted stem cell transplant. These receptors all stem from a boy under two years old with Wiskott-Aldrich syndrome, due to receive a stem cell transplant.

The chain employs TRBV6-5 and TRBJ2-1; TRBD2 aligns across 7 bases. CDR3 length equals 15 residues. CDR1 and CDR2 from the germline V gene are MNHEY and SVGAGI. Losses at the gene ends were 4 bases for V and 7 bases for J; bases not matched to a gene: 10. The CDR3 region is CASSSRAGAWNEQFF. The CDR3 DNA reads as TGTGCCAGCAGTTCTCGGGCGGGAGCTTGGAATGAGCAGTTCTTC.

This clonotype was observed at least ten times. The gene calls are TRBV11-2 and TRBJ2-2; no firm D call. Germline V gene lookup returns CDR1 SGHAT and CDR2 FQNNGV. The V end was cut by 5 bases, the J end by 0 bases, with 16 bases between. This CDR3 contains 17 residues. The CDR3 protein is CASSPQTILANTGELFF. CDR3 nucleotides: TGTGCCAGCAGCCCACAAACTATTCTGGCGAACACCGGGGAGCTGTTTTTT.

The chain has TRBV11-2 and TRBJ2-1; D gene unclear. Germline V gene data show CDR1 as SGHAT and CDR2 as FQNNGV. CDR3 length: 14 amino acids. V was shortened by 7 bases and J by 3 bases, with 13 bases between the two germline ends. The CDR3: CASKNRKVYNEQFF. Written as DNA, the CDR3 is TGTGCCAGCAAAAACCGGAAGGTCTACAATGAGCAGTTCTTC.

This clonotype was observed a few times. The gene calls are TRBV5-1 and TRBJ2-5; a weak D match, TRBD2 (6 bases). From germline, CDR1 is SGHRS and CDR2 YFSETQ. There are 15 residues in the CDR3. Trimming took off 0 bases at V and 5 bases at J, with 14 bases between the two ends. In DNA form, the CDR3 reads TGCGCCAGCAGCTTGGCGCGACTAGTGGATGAGACCCAGTACTTC. Translation: CASSLARLVDETQYF. The full variable domain, in which reference TRBV5-1 and TRBJ2-5 provide the parts outside the CDR3, is KAGVTQTPRYLIKTRGQQVTLSCSPISGHRSVSWYQQTPGQGLQFLFEYFSETQRNKGNFPGRFSGRQFSNSRSEMNVSTLELGDSALYLCASSLARLVDETQYFGPGTRLLVL.

V usage is TRBV10-3 and J usage is TRBJ2-7; 9 bases line up with TRBD2. The CDR3 covers 16 residues. The germline CDR1 and CDR2 sequences are ENHRY and SYGVKD. Germline trimming cut 1 base from V and 2 bases from J; bases unmatched to any gene: 6. CDR3 sequence: CAISEFAASGTYEQYF. In DNA form, the CDR3 reads TGTGCCATCAGTGAGTTCGCGGCTAGCGGGACCTACGAGCAGTACTTC.

In regard to this clonotype: One end of the junction varies from germline; a read error may be responsible. The rearrangement links TRBV4-2 to TRBJ2-5, with 9 bases that match TRBD2. Germline V gives CDR1 LGHNA, CDR2 YNFKEQ. CDR3 size: 14 residues. CDR3 sequence: CASSQDEREETQYF. CDR3 nucleotide sequence: TGTGCCAGCAGCCAAGATGAGCGGGAGGAGACCCAGTACTTT.

The V gene is TRBV14, the J gene TRBJ2-2; D unclear. V was cut by 4 bases and J by 2 bases, with 8 bases left in between. The germline V gene has CDR1 SGHDN and CDR2 FVKESK. This CDR3 is built from 14 residues. In DNA, the CDR3 is TGTGCCAGCAGCCGATATATTAACACCGGGGAGCTGTTTTTT. This sequence encodes CASSRYINTGELFF.

This clonotype occurred many times. This chain links TRBV5-1 with TRBJ1-2; D unclear. The CDR3 is 14 amino acids. Germline V lookup: CDR1 SGHRS, CDR2 YFSETQ. V gave up 2 bases and J gave up 0 bases, with 8 bases separating them. CDR3 DNA sequence: TGCGCCAGCAGCTTCGGCGGTACTAACTATGGCTACACCTTC. Its translation: CASSFGGTNYGYTF. Full variable domain (remainder filled in from reference TRBV5-1 and TRBJ1-2): KAGVTQTPRYLIKTRGQQVTLSCSPISGHRSVSWYQQTPGQGLQFLFEYFSETQRNKGNFPGRFSGRQFSNSRSEMNVSTLELGDSALYLCASSFGGTNYGYTFGSGTRLTVV.

This clonotype was observed a few times. This sequence joins TRBV10-3 and TRBJ2-3; 8 nucleotides agree with TRBD2. This CDR3 has 14 amino acids. The germline V gene has CDR1 ENHRY and CDR2 SYGVKD. The J segment lost 5 bases and the V segment lost 6 bases, leaving 7 bases of the junction unmatched. In DNA, the CDR3 is TGTGCCATCAGCGGACTAGCAGTGGAAGATACGCAGTATTTT. It is translated as CAISGLAVEDTQYF.

This clonotype has a handful of counts. The V call is TRBV6-5, the J call TRBJ2-7; 7 nucleotides line up with TRBD2. The CDR3 has 15 amino acids. CDR1 and CDR2 (germline): MNHEY, SVGAGI. J was trimmed by 0 bases and V by 6 bases; bases with no gene match: 8. The CDR3 sequence: CASSYKWGGSYEQYF. Here the CDR3 DNA reads TGTGCCAGCAGCTATAAGTGGGGGGGCTCCTACGAGCAGTACTTC.

The gene calls are TRBV5-1 and TRBJ2-1; no definite D call. With 1 base removed from V and 2 bases from J, the gap between germline ends came to 10 bases. The CDR3 extends over 15 amino acids. Germline V gene data show CDR1 as SGHRS and CDR2 as YFSETQ. CDR3 in DNA: TGCGCCAGCAGCTTGATCAGCCCTCCCTACAATGAGCAGTTCTTC. This encodes CASSLISPPYNEQFF.

CDR3 loop: CASSESPWRGVSYEQYF. The CDR3 bases are TGCGCCAGCAGTGAGTCGCCGTGGCGGGGCGTCTCCTACGAGCAGTACTTC. The V gene is TRBV10-2, the J gene TRBJ2-7, with D possibly being TRBD2 (6 bases). V gave up 0 bases and J gave up 0 bases, with 15 bases separating them. This CDR3 region has 17 residues. CDR1 is WSHSY, CDR2 SAAADI, per germline.

The chain carries TRBV21-1 and TRBJ2-1. TRBV21-1 is a recognized pseudogene. The CDR3 has 13 residues. CDR3 sequence reads: CASSKVRYNEQFF. The CDR3 DNA is TGTGCCAGCAGCAAAGTGAGGTACAATGAGCAGTTCTTC.

This clonotype was detected once. This may come from a read error, since a much larger clone is one base off. The chain uses TRBV6-1 and TRBJ2-3, with 11 bases that match TRBD2. The CDR3 runs 14 residues. Trimming took 10 bases from V and 4 from J; bases not matched to a gene: 7. Germline V lookup: CDR1 MNHNS, CDR2 SASEGT. The CDR3 coding sequence is TGTGCCATCCTAGCGGGGGGAGCGGCAGATACGCAGTATTTT. This encodes CAILAGGAADTQYF.

This clonotype showed up just a few times. The rearrangement uses TRBV5-1 and TRBJ2-1; D is undetermined. The CDR3 totals 15 residues. V was clipped by 6 bases and J by 5 bases, with 18 bases between them. CDR1 is SGHRS and CDR2 is YFSETQ in the germline V gene. In DNA form, the CDR3 reads TGCGCCAGCACTCCCGGCGGAACGGCCGACAATGAGCAGTTCTTC. Residues: CASTPGGTADNEQFF.

The chain joins TRBV9 to TRBJ2-7; D is ambiguous. Germline V gives CDR1 SGDLS, CDR2 YYNGEE. Trimming took off 3 bases at V and 1 base at J, with 8 bases between the two ends. This CDR3 comprises 13 residues. The CDR3 DNA is TGTGCCAGCAGCGCAGGACGGTCCTACGAGCAGTACTTC. Protein: CASSAGRSYEQYF.

The rearrangement uses TRBV5-1 and TRBJ2-5; maybe TRBD2 (5 bases). CDR1 and CDR2 from the germline V gene are SGHRS and YFSETQ. The germline V and J ends were trimmed by 5 bases and 4 bases, with 18 bases remaining between them. CDR3 length equals 15 residues. CDR3 bases: TGCGCCAGCAGTCCCAGACCGGAGGAGTTAGAGACCCAGTACTTC. Residues: CASSPRPEELETQYF.

The J gene is TRBJ2-5, the V gene TRBV24-1; D may match TRBD1 or TRBD2 (5 bases each). Trimming removed 3 bases at V and 2 bases at J, with 12 bases between. The germline V gene encodes CDR1 KGHDR and CDR2 SFDVKD. The CDR3 consists of 15 residues. CDR3 region: CATSDPGTGQETQYF. The CDR3 region has the DNA TGTGCCACCAGTGATCCCGGGACGGGGCAAGAGACCCAGTACTTC.

This clonotype was counted only a few times. The chain is built from TRBV20-1 and TRBJ2-1; 7 bases fit TRBD2. The V segment lost 7 bases and the J segment 6 bases; nucleotides outside the gene matches: 6. The CDR3 consists of 12 residues. The V gene's germline CDR1 is DFQATT and CDR2 SNEGSKA (reference sequence). The CDR3 is CSGTGGLNEQFF. As DNA, the CDR3 is TGCAGTGGAACGGGAGGCCTCAATGAGCAGTTCTTC.

The chain links TRBV2 to TRBJ2-3; D is possibly TRBD2 (6 bases). V was shortened by 9 bases and J by 0 bases, with 10 bases between the two germline ends. CDR1 SNHLY and CDR2 FYNNEI come from the germline V gene. The CDR3 runs to 13 residues. The chain's CDR3 is CASIAESTDTQYF. The DNA of the CDR3 is TGTGCCAGTATAGCGGAGAGCACAGATACGCAGTATTTT. Using reference TRBV2 and TRBJ2-3 for the parts outside the CDR3, the full variable domain is EPEVTQTPSHQVTQMGQEVILRCVPISNHLYFYWYRQILGQKVEFLVSFYNNEISEKSEIFDDQFSVERPDGSNFTLKIRSTKLEDSAMYFCASIAESTDTQYFGPGTRLTVL.

Concerning this clonotype: A junction end diverges from the germline sequence, so it may reflect a read error. CDR3 amino acids: CASSPGTPEGSPFHF. In DNA, the CDR3 is TGCGCCAGCAGCCCCGGGACACCCGAGGGTTCACCCTTCCACTTT. The chain links TRBV5-1 to TRBJ1-6, with D perhaps TRBD1 (6 bases). CDR1 is SGHRS and CDR2 is YFSETQ in the germline V gene. The CDR3 consists of 15 residues.